A single T cell receptor beta chain is shown here with its context. Its target is not known. The data originate from a study of shared clonotypes between healthy human individuals. There are 14 residues in the CDR3. Germline CDR1 reads SGDLS; CDR2 reads YYNGEE. Deletions cut 0 bases from V and 7 bases from J, with 14 bases between. Profiled with immunoSEQ multiplex PCR; TCRdb holds only in-frame clones, not every one. The sample records some 500,000 clones, around 95% being singletons. Study observations and caveats: The small donor group covered limited genetic and exposure diversity. Despite large depth, rarefaction showed incomplete sorted-subset sequencing. Non-shared clonotypes displayed generation probabilities falling below those of clonotypes present in all four donors.

The sequencing sample was made of naive CD4+ T cells sorted from blood. Stated subset: CD45RA+ positively selected. The genes are TRBV9 and TRBJ2-7; no clear D gene. The source is a woman aged 25 to 39 in good health. The chain's CDR3 is CASSVGPRKVEQYF. DNA of the CDR3: TGTGCCAGCAGCGTAGGACCGAGAAAGGTAGAGCAGTACTTC.